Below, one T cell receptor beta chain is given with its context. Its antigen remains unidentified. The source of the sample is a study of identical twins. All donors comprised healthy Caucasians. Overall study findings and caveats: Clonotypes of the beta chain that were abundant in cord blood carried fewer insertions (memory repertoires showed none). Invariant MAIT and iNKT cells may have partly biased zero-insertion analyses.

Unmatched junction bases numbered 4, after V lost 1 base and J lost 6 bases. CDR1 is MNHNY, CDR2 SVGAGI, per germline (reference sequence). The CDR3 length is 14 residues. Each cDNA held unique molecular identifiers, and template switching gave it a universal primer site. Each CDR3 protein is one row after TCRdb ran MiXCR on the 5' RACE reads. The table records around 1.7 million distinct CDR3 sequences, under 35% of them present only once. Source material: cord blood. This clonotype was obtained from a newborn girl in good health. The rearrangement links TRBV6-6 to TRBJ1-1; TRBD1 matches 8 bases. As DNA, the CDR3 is TGTGCCAGCAGTTACTTCGGACAGGGCGCTGAAGCTTTCTTT. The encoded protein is CASSYFGQGAEAFF.